The source of this T cell receptor beta chain is a study of memory CD4+ T cells and cytomegalovirus serostatus. Study details: Of the healthy Belgian adults, roughly ten were CMV seropositive and about two dozen seronegative.

A note on this clone: Its antigen remains unknown.

Single viable CD3+CD4+CD8-CD45RO+ cells were sorted as the memory CD4+ T cells. Total CD4+ T cells were enriched by CD4 positive selection. The V gene lost 6 bases and the J gene lost 6 bases, with 14 bases spanning the gap. Germline values: CDR1 MNHNY, CDR2 SVGAGI (reference sequence). The CDR3 sequence is 13 residues long. Clones were read by immunoSEQ multiplex PCR, and TCRdb kept only the in-frame ones, dropping some. The sample consists of around 32,000 clones, around 74% of them appearing once. Study results and caveats: CMV serostatus prediction reached median AUC around 0.94, or 0.89 with US-trained model.

The sample was memory CD4+ T cells from blood. V and J are TRBV6-6 and TRBJ1-1; D gene unclear. This TCR came from an adult in good health and CMV-seronegative. Some clones in this sample may be carry-over from other donors' samples. The CDR3 sequence: CASSPLRVAEAFF. DNA for the CDR3: TGTGCCAGCAGCCCCCTCAGAGTCGCTGAAGCTTTCTTT.